This T cell receptor (beta chain) was documented in a study of shared clonotypes between healthy human individuals. V lost 5 bases to trimming and J lost 3 bases; unmatched junction nucleotides: 4. The CDR3 is 13 amino acids. The germline V gene has CDR1 SGHTA and CDR2 FQGNSA. Naive CD8 cells were CD45RO-negative, positively selected for CCR7, excluding terminally differentiated effector memory CD45RA+ cells. The authors distributed each subset's genomic DNA evenly over several immunoSEQ plates. Sequencing used immunoSEQ multiplex PCR; TCRdb keeps in-frame clones, though not all of them. The sample lists roughly 810,000 clones, around 96% seen once, with under 0.25% in the top ten.

Sequenced material: naive CD8+ T cells sorted from blood. This rearrangement joins TRBV7-2 to TRBJ2-7; 7 bases match TRBD2. The clonotype was recovered from a man aged 30-40 years in good health. The CDR3 DNA sequence: TGTGCCAGCAGCAAAAGGGAGGGCTACGAGCAGTACTTC. This sequence encodes CASSKREGYEQYF.